The rows below give T cell receptor beta chains drawn from one sample of a study of T cells in pancreatic ductal adenocarcinoma. Generated by immunoSEQ multiplex PCR, the TCRdb table keeps only in-frame clones and is missing some. The table shows about 97,000 clones, with nearly 95% occurring only once. Sequenced material: PBMCs. These receptors originate from a human donor with pancreatic ductal adenocarcinoma. Each CDR3 is given with its conserved first and last residue. D genes are given only for firm matches. Rows give clone size only sometimes, using once, few, many, or a class for an expanded clone.

>TRBJ2-1|.|TRBV5-6|TRBD1
TGTGCCAGCAGCTTGGGGACAGGGTCAATGAAGCAGTTCTTC
CASSLGTGSMKQFF
>TRBJ1-5|.|TRBV28|.
TGTGCCAGCAGTTTTAAGGGGTGGTATAGCAATCAGCCCCAGCATTTT
CASSFKGWYSNQPQHF
>TRBJ1-1|.|TRBV18|.
TGTGCCAGCTCACCAAATGGTCGGGACACTGAAGCTTTCTTT
CASSPNGRDTEAFF
>TRBJ2-7|.|TRBV5-4|.
TGTGCCAGCAGCCTTCCCTACTACGAGCAGTACTTC
CASSLPYYEQYF
>TRBJ1-5|.|TRBV18|.
TGTGCCAGCTCACTTTTCGAGCGTAGCAATCAGCCCCAGCATTTT
CASSLFERSNQPQHF
>TRBJ2-7|.|TRBV5-1|TRBD2
TGCGCCAGCAGCTTGGAAGGTAGCGGGAGTCCCTACGAGCAGTACTTC
CASSLEGSGSPYEQYF
>TRBJ2-2|once|TRBV4-2|.
TGTGCCAGCAGCGATCCGGGACTCAGAACCGGGGAGCTGTTTTTT
CASSDPGLRTGELFF
>TRBJ2-2|.|TRBV7-2|.
TGTGCCAGCAGCTTCCCGAGGCAGTCTATCAACACCGGGGAGCTGTTTTTT
CASSFPRQSINTGELFF
>TRBJ2-5|.|TRBV15|.
TGTGCCACCAGCAGAGATCGTAGCCAAGAGACCCAGTACTTC
CATSRDRSQETQYF
>TRBJ2-1|.|TRBV9|TRBD2
TGTGCCAGCACCAGCGGGAGGAACTCCTACAATGAGCAGTTCTTC
CASTSGRNSYNEQFF
>TRBJ2-7|.|TRBV4-1|.
TGCGCCAGCAGCCTCCAGGTAACCTACGAGCAGTACTTC
CASSLQVTYEQYF
>TRBJ1-2|.|TRBV7-9|TRBD1
TGTGCCAGCAGCACAGGGGGCGCGGGCCTTCCGGATGGCTACACCTTC
CASSTGGAGLPDGYTF
>TRBJ2-5|.|TRBV30|TRBD2
TGTGCCTGGAGTCCAAGCGGGAAGTTACAGACCCAGTACTTC
CAWSPSGKLQTQYF
>TRBJ2-5|.|TRBV5-1|.
TGCGCCAGCCGCAGGGAAGAGACCCAGTACTTC
CASRREETQYF
>TRBJ1-1|.|TRBV28|TRBD1
TGTGCCAGCACCAGGGGACAGCCTGAAGCTTTCTTT
CASTRGQPEAFF
>TRBJ2-3|.|TRBV7-3|.
TGTGCCAGCAGCTTACGGTCTAGCCCAGATACGCAGTATTTT
CASSLRSSPDTQYF
>TRBJ1-1|.|TRBV21-1|.
TGTGCCAGCAGCAAAGACAGGGGGTGGCCTCCTGAAGCTTTCTTT
CASSKDRGWPPEAFF
>TRBJ2-1|.|TRBV28|.
TGTGCCAGCAGTTTCCCGAGTAGCGATGAGCAGTTCTTC
CASSFPSSDEQFF
>TRBJ1-1|.|TRBV5-4|.
TGTGCCAGCAGCTTCAGCGGACAGACGAACACTGAAGCTTTCTTT
CASSFSGQTNTEAFF
>TRBJ2-2|.|TRBV29-1|.
TGCAGCGGTCAAGACTCCGCGACAGACGGGGAGCTGTTTTTT
CSGQDSATDGELFF
>TRBJ2-7|.|TRBV12-5|TRBD1
TGTGCTAGTGGTTTGGTCCTGGGACAGGGGGCCTACGAGCAGTACTTC
CASGLVLGQGAYEQYF
>TRBJ2-1|few|TRBV4-1|.
TGCGCCAGCAGCCGCGCCGCGGGTTTTGGTGAGCAGTTCTTC
CASSRAAGFGEQFF